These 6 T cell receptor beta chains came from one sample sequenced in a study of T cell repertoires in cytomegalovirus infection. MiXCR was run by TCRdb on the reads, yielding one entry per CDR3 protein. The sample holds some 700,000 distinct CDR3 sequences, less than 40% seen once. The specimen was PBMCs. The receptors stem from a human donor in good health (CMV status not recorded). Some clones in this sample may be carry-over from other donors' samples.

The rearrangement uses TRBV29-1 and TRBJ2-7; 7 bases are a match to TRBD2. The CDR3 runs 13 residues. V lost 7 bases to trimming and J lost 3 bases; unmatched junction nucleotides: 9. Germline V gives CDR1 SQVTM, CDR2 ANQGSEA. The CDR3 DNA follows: TGCAGCGCATCCGGAGCTAGCGGCTACGAGCAGTACTTC. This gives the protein CSASGASGYEQYF.

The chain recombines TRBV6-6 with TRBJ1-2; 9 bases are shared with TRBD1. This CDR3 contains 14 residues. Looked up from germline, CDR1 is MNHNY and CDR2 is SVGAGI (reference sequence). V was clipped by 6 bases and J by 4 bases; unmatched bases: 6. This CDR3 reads CASRHGTGSYGYTF. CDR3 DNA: TGTGCCAGCAGGCATGGGACAGGGTCCTATGGCTACACCTTC.

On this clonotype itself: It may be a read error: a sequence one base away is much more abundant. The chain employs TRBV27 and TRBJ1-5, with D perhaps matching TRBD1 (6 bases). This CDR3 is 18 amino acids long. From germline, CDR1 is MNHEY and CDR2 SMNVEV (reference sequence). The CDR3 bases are TGTGCCAGCAGCCTTCGCGGGACCGTCGGACAGAGACATCAGCCCCCGCATTTT. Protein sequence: CASSLRGTVGQRHQPPHF.

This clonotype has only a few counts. CDR3 residues: CASSYSEGLPDEAFF. The CDR3 DNA reads TGTGCCAGCAGTTATTCGGAGGGATTACCAGATGAAGCTTTCTTT. The chain combines TRBV28 with TRBJ1-1, with D hard to call. Germline CDR1 MDHEN, CDR2 SYDVKM. The CDR3 is 15 amino acids. V was trimmed by 4 bases and J by 7 bases, leaving 19 bases between them.

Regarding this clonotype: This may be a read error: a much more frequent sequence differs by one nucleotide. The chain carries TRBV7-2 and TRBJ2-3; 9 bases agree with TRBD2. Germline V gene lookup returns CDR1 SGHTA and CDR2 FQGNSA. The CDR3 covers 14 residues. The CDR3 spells CASGLVAGADTQYF. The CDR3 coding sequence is TGTGCCAGCGGCTTAGTAGCGGGGGCAGATACGCAGTATTTT.

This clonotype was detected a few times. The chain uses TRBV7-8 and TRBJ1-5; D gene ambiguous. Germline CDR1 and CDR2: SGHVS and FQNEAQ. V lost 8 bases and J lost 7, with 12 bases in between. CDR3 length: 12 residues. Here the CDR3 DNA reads TGTGCCAGCTCGAAACAGAACCAGCCCCAGCATTTT. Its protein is CASSKQNQPQHF.